These 29 T cell receptor beta chains came from one sample sequenced in a study of T cells in Graves' hyperthyroidism and ophthalmopathy (dated by TCRdb to about 2019). The receptor library was made with multiplex PCR. Sequencing was performed on an Illumina HiSeq 2000. TCR beta CDR3 regions were amplified from RNA transcripts. For the first round of RT-PCR on the TCR CDR3, the HTBI primer set was used together with the Qiagen OneStep RT-PCR kit. The raw public reads went through TCRdb reprocessing: fastp at Q25, MiXCR clone calling, in-frame beta chains kept. Rows are combined by CDR3 protein, so each entry shows the most common genes and DNA. This sample has around 800,000 distinct CDR3 sequences in its table, and approximately 40% of those were observed once. The top ten hold around 10% of the sample. The specimen was blood. All receptors come from a young man with Graves' hyperthyroidism.

This clonotype was detected ten times or more. The rearrangement joins TRBV7-9 to TRBJ1-1; D not resolved. The V end was cut by 3 bases, the J end by 10 bases, with 12 bases between. CDR3 length: 12 residues. The germline CDR1 and CDR2 sequences are SEHNR and FQNEAQ (reference sequence). The CDR3 here is CASSLEGRAAFF. The CDR3 DNA reads TGTGCCAGCAGCTTGGAAGGGAGGGCAGCTTTCTTT.

The chain has TRBV7-9 and TRBJ1-1, with TRBD1 identical over 9 bases. There are 15 residues in the CDR3. Per germline, CDR1 SEHNR and CDR2 FQNEAQ (reference sequence). J lost 1 base, V lost 5 bases, and 5 bases had no gene match. This CDR3 is CASSPEQGANTEAFF. The CDR3 DNA sequence: TGTGCCAGCAGCCCAGAACAGGGGGCGAACACTGAAGCTTTCTTT.

This clonotype turned up a few times. The rearrangement links TRBV2 to TRBJ2-2; no clear D gene. Trimming removed 5 bases at V and 1 base at J, with 11 bases between. CDR1 and CDR2 from the germline V gene are SNHLY and FYNNEI. This CDR3 has 15 residues. In nucleotides, the CDR3 is TGTGCCAGCAGTTCAGGAGTACTGAACACCGGGGAGCTGTTTTTT. Translated, it gives CASSSGVLNTGELFF.

The V call is TRBV11-2, the J call TRBJ2-3; 8 bases are a match to TRBD2. The J segment lost 4 bases and the V segment lost 5 bases, leaving 8 bases of the junction unmatched. Germline V gives CDR1 SGHAT, CDR2 FQNNGV. The CDR3 consists of 15 residues. CDR3 sequence reads: CASSEGLVIADTQYF. CDR3 bases: TGTGCCAGCAGCGAGGGACTAGTAATCGCAGATACGCAGTATTTT.

This clonotype was detected a few times. The gene calls are TRBV6-2 or TRBV6-3 and TRBJ2-5; D is perhaps TRBD2 (5 bases). The V gene's germline CDR1 is MNHEY and CDR2 SVGEGT. The CDR3 consists of 15 residues. Trimming stripped 5 bases from V and 5 bases from J, with 18 bases between. CDR3 residues: CASSGGLRDGETQYF. For the CDR3, the DNA is TGTGCCAGCAGTGGCGGGCTGAGGGATGGCGAGACCCAGTACTTC.

This clonotype turned up a few times. V and J are TRBV9 and TRBJ1-2; TRBD1 might be the D (6 bases). V gave up 0 bases and J gave up 4 bases, with 13 bases separating them. CDR3 length: 15 amino acids. Germline values: CDR1 SGDLS, CDR2 YYNGEE. As DNA, the CDR3 is TGTGCCAGCAGCGTAGACGGGGGGCGAGGCTATGGCTACACCTTC. Its translation is CASSVDGGRGYGYTF.

This clonotype was counted only a few times. This chain connects TRBV20-1 to TRBJ1-4; possibly TRBD1 for D (6 bases). The V end was cut by 2 bases, the J end by 4 bases, with 14 bases between. Germline-derived CDR1 and CDR2 are DFQATT and SNEGSKA (reference sequence). This CDR3 spans 15 amino acids. CDR3 region: CSARSPGQSNEKLFF. As DNA, the CDR3 is TGCAGTGCTAGATCCCCGGGACAAAGTAATGAAAAACTGTTTTTT.

About this clonotype itself: A much bigger clone sits one base away, suggesting this may be a read error. The CDR3 bases are TGCGCCAGCAGTCGCTTAGGAGTTTCGGGCAATCAGCCCCAGCATTTT. It is translated as CASSRLGVSGNQPQHF. V is TRBV10-2 and J is TRBJ1-5; D remains unclear. The CDR3 sequence is 16 residues long. V gave up 5 bases and J gave up 2 bases, with 16 bases separating them. Germline V gene sequence: CDR1 WSHSY, CDR2 SAAADI.

This clonotype has ten or more counts. V and J are TRBV25-1 and TRBJ2-5, with 9 bases that match TRBD2. Losses at the gene ends were 8 bases for V and 4 bases for J; bases not matched to a gene: 8. The CDR3 runs 14 residues. Germline V CDR1 and CDR2: MGHDK, SYGVNS. CDR3 in amino acids: CASFGSGSRETQYF. The CDR3 DNA sequence: TGTGCCAGCTTTGGTAGCGGGAGCCGAGAGACCCAGTACTTC.

Regarding this clonotype: A read error may be the cause here, since a much bigger clone is one base away. This chain joins TRBV11-2 and TRBJ2-2; D gene unclear. Germline V gives CDR1 SGHAT, CDR2 FQNNGV. V lost 10 bases, J lost 4 bases, and 22 bases lay in between. The CDR3 loop spans 16 amino acids. The CDR3 region has the DNA TGTGCCACCGGTGATTTTAAGACGGCAACCACCGGGGAGCTGTTTTTT. This codes for CATGDFKTATTGELFF.

The chain recombines TRBV2 with TRBJ1-2; tentatively, D is TRBD1 (5 bases). This CDR3 spans 13 amino acids. Trimming took 2 bases from V and 13 from J, leaving 17 bases between them. Germline loops: CDR1 SNHLY, CDR2 FYNNEI. CDR3 protein: CASSETGPTEPTF. The CDR3 DNA reads as TGTGCCAGCAGTGAAACAGGACCCACTGAACCCACCTTC.

This clonotype has only a few counts. The chain recombines TRBV12-3 or TRBV12-4 with TRBJ2-2; D is undetermined. The CDR3 contains 15 residues. Trimming left V 10 bases short and J 1 base short, with 16 bases between. DNA for the CDR3: TGTGCCAACTCGAATGGCGGCAAGAACACCGGGGAGCTGTTTTTT. It is translated as CANSNGGKNTGELFF.

This clonotype occurred a few times. The gene calls are TRBV7-2 and TRBJ2-7; D not certain. Trimming removed 3 bases from V and 7 bases from J, with 16 bases in between. The V gene's germline CDR1 is SGHTA and CDR2 FQGNSA. The CDR3 covers 14 residues. The CDR3 loop reads CASSFPPRLFEQYF. Here the CDR3 DNA reads TGTGCCAGCAGCTTCCCCCCCAGGCTCTTTGAGCAGTACTTC.

As to this clonotype: Mismatch with germline at one junction end may stem from a read error. The genes are TRBV7-9 and TRBJ1-1; TRBD1 aligns across 8 bases. The CDR3 is 16 amino acids. CDR1 is SEHNR and CDR2 is FQNEAQ in the germline V gene (reference sequence). The CDR3 DNA is TGTGCCAGCAGCTTAGACCGGACAGGGATGAACACTGAAGCTCTCTTT. Amino acid sequence: CASSLDRTGMNTEALF.

This clonotype showed up many times. The chain carries TRBV6-2 or TRBV6-3 and TRBJ2-6; unclear D gene. The V and J ends lost 2 bases and 3 bases respectively, with 8 bases between them. The CDR3 contains 15 residues. Germline V lookup: CDR1 MNHEY, CDR2 SVGEGT. As DNA, the CDR3 is TGTGCCAGCAGTTACGGCGAAGTTGGGGCCAACGTCCTGACTTTC. This codes for CASSYGEVGANVLTF.

This sequence joins TRBV6-1 and TRBJ1-2; D is possibly TRBD1 (6 bases). This CDR3 comprises 15 residues. V was cut by 7 bases and J by 8 bases, with 23 bases left in between. Germline V gene lookup returns CDR1 MNHNS and CDR2 SASEGT. The CDR3 protein is CASIEGGDTGSGYTF. The CDR3 DNA is TGTGCCAGCATCGAAGGGGGGGACACTGGTTCGGGCTACACCTTC.

The J gene is TRBJ1-6, the V gene TRBV2, with D possibly matching TRBD1 (6 bases). Germline CDR1 is SNHLY and CDR2 is FYNNEI. This CDR3 is 14 amino acids long. Trimming cost V 8 bases and J 4 bases, with 12 bases left between them. The CDR3 loop reads CASGLGQYNSPLHF. Written as DNA, the CDR3 is TGTGCCAGCGGCCTCGGACAGTATAATTCACCCCTCCACTTT. Based on the CDR3 plus reference TRBV2 and TRBJ1-6, the full variable domain is EPEVTQTPSHQVTQMGQEVILRCVPISNHLYFYWYRQILGQKVEFLVSFYNNEISEKSEIFDDQFSVERPDGSNFTLKIRSTKLEDSAMYFCASGLGQYNSPLHFGNGTRLTVT.

About this clonotype itself: The junction shows a germline mismatch at one end, possibly a read error. The genes are TRBV2 and TRBJ2-6; the D call may be TRBD1 or TRBD2 (5 bases each). Germline-derived CDR1 and CDR2 are SNHLY and FYNNEI. CDR3 length: 19 residues. The CDR3 region is CASSEEGSPGISGAYVLTF. The CDR3 region has the DNA TGTGCCAGCAGTGAAGAAGGCAGCCCGGGCATCTCCGGGGCCTACGTCCTGACTTTC.

The chain employs TRBV20-1 and TRBJ1-2, with D possibly matching TRBD1 (5 bases). Germline V CDR1 and CDR2: DFQATT, SNEGSKA (reference sequence). The ends were cut back, 1 base at V and 0 bases at J, with 15 bases in the middle. The CDR3 totals 16 residues. Here the CDR3 DNA reads TGCAGTGCTAGAGGGGACTATCGCCTCCCTAACTATGGCTACACCTTC. Translating it yields CSARGDYRLPNYGYTF.

The chain employs TRBV4-3 and TRBJ2-5, with 8 bases that match TRBD1. Unmatched junction bases numbered 14, after V lost 4 bases and J lost 7 bases. The CDR3 loop spans 16 amino acids. Germline assignment: CDR1 LGHNA and CDR2 YSLEER. CDR3 DNA sequence: TGCGCCAGCAGCCCAGGACAGGGCCGCCTGAGTGGGACCCAGTACTTC. Translation gives CASSPGQGRLSGTQYF.

This clonotype occurred many times. CDR3 in DNA: TGTGCCAGCAGCTCCTCCTGGGGGGGCAATGGCTACACCTTC. Protein product: CASSSSWGGNGYTF. The chain combines TRBV7-9 with TRBJ1-2; D is perhaps TRBD1 (6 bases). Germline lookup yields CDR1 SEHNR and CDR2 FQNEAQ (reference sequence). The CDR3 has 14 amino acids. V dropped 4 bases and J dropped 6 bases, with 15 bases sitting between them.

In this sample, this clonotype turned up a few times. The CDR3 DNA reads TGTGCCAGCAAAGAGGGGAGCGTCACTGAAGCTTTCTTT. Amino acid sequence: CASKEGSVTEAFF. The rearrangement links TRBV12-3 or TRBV12-4 to TRBJ1-1, with a weak D call TRBD1 (5 bases). V shed 7 bases and J shed 4 bases, with 13 bases lying between them. CDR3 length equals 13 residues.

The rearrangement uses TRBV12-3 or TRBV12-4 and TRBJ2-7; 11 bases are shared with TRBD2. The CDR3 sequence is 15 residues long. The junction had 3 bases not matched to a gene; V was cut back by 5 bases and J by 0 bases. The CDR3, as DNA: TGTGCCAGCAGTCGACTAGCGGGGAGCTCCTACGAGCAGTACTTC. This gives the protein CASSRLAGSSYEQYF.

The rearrangement uses TRBV7-8 and TRBJ1-5, with D unresolved. This CDR3 contains 15 residues. The V and J ends lost 5 bases and 6 bases respectively, with 17 bases between them. Germline V gives CDR1 SGHVS, CDR2 FQNEAQ. The CDR3 bases are TGTGCCAGCAGCCTCCCTGGGAGGGTTACTCAGCCCCAGCATTTT. Its protein product is CASSLPGRVTQPQHF.

The chain combines TRBV19 with TRBJ2-6; 8 nucleotides align to TRBD1. The junction had 10 bases not matched to a gene; V was cut back by 3 bases and J by 0 bases. The CDR3 spans 19 residues. Germline values: CDR1 LNHDA, CDR2 SQIVND (reference sequence). The CDR3, as DNA: TGTGCCAGTAGTATGGGAGGCAGGGGGCCTGACTCTGGGGCCAACGTCCTGACTTTC. It is translated as CASSMGGRGPDSGANVLTF.

This clonotype came up a few times. J is TRBJ2-7 and V is TRBV7-2, with D maybe TRBD1 (6 bases). The V end was cut by 4 bases, the J end by 3 bases, with 10 bases between. Germline CDR1 is SGHTA and CDR2 is FQGNSA. The length of the CDR3 is 13 residues. CDR3 in DNA: TGTGCCAGCAGCTCCACAGGGTACTACGAGCAGTACTTC. Protein: CASSSTGYYEQYF.

The chain recombines TRBV7-9 with TRBJ2-7, with 7 bases lining up with TRBD1. V lost 5 bases to trimming and J lost 7 bases; unmatched junction nucleotides: 23. The CDR3 is made up of 18 amino acids. Germline assignment: CDR1 SEHNR and CDR2 FQNEAQ (reference sequence). CDR3 region: CASSQGTGTETGEWEQYF. For the CDR3, the DNA is TGTGCCAGCAGCCAAGGGACCGGGACAGAAACCGGGGAATGGGAGCAGTACTTC.

This clonotype has ten or more counts. The J gene is TRBJ2-7, the V gene TRBV2; 8 bases are shared with TRBD2. This CDR3 is 15 amino acids long. The V gene's germline CDR1 is SNHLY and CDR2 FYNNEI. Losses at the gene ends were 6 bases for V and 0 bases for J; bases not matched to a gene: 7. This chain's CDR3 is CASRVPSGYSYEQYF. The CDR3, as DNA: TGTGCCAGCAGGGTACCTAGCGGGTACTCCTACGAGCAGTACTTC.

A remark on this clonotype: One base away lies a much larger clone, so this may be a sequencing read error. As DNA, the CDR3 is TGCAGCGTTGAACCGGTTTGGTCAGGGAAAGAAAACTATGGCTACACCTTC. Its protein is CSVEPVWSGKENYGYTF. V usage is TRBV29-1 and J usage is TRBJ1-2, with a possible D match to TRBD1 (5 bases). The CDR3 length is 17 residues. Germline V gene lookup returns CDR1 SQVTM and CDR2 ANQGSEA. Between the trimmed V and J ends, which lost 2 bases and 2 bases, there was a span of 21 bases.